These 3 T cell receptor beta chains share one sample of origin, sequenced in a study of blood T cell repertoires in COVID-19. This table comes from immunoSEQ multiplex PCR, and its TCRdb copy is limited to in-frame clones, with some not included. Altogether 78,000 or so clones are present, around nine tenths being singletons, with the ten largest covering roughly 5%. Sequenced: peripheral blood. These receptors were obtained from a man aged 45-65 years with active or convalescent COVID-19.

This clone was seen only once. J is TRBJ1-2 and V is TRBV5-6; D remains unclear. The CDR3 covers 13 residues. V was shortened by 1 base and J by 4 bases, with 8 bases between the two germline ends. Germline assignment: CDR1 SGHDT and CDR2 YYEEEE. The CDR3 nucleotides are TGTGCCAGCAGCTTGTATCGGAGCTATGGCTACACCTTC. Amino acids: CASSLYRSYGYTF.

This clone was detected only once. This sequence joins TRBV6-5 and TRBJ1-1, with D possibly being TRBD1 (6 bases). The germline V gene encodes CDR1 MNHEY and CDR2 SVGAGI. V lost 7 bases, J lost 4 bases, and 19 bases lay in between. CDR3 length equals 15 residues. The CDR3 DNA reads as TGTGCCAGCATCTTCGGCAGGGGAGTCGTCACTGAAGCTTTCTTT. Amino acid sequence: CASIFGRGVVTEAFF.

This clone was observed once. CDR3 loop: CASSPPGGLEAKNIQYF. CDR3 DNA sequence: TGTGCCAGCAGCCCCCCCGGGGGATTGGAAGCCAAAAACATTCAGTACTTC. The chain joins TRBV7-9 to TRBJ2-4; maybe TRBD2 (6 bases). The CDR3 contains 17 residues. V lost 5 bases and J lost 0, with 17 bases in between. Germline loops: CDR1 SEHNR, CDR2 FQNEAQ (reference sequence).